The T cell receptor (beta chain) under discussion was sequenced for a study of blood T cells in healthy people across ages. This CDR3 region has 14 residues. From germline, CDR1 is PRHDT and CDR2 FYEKMQ (reference sequence). The V and J ends lost 7 bases and 5 bases, in that order; junction bases with no gene match: 7. A sample-barcoded 5' primer and a J-beta primer mix were used in a second PCR of about 7 to 12 cycles. Each CDR3 protein is one row after TCRdb ran MiXCR on the 5' RACE reads. The repertoire consists of around 940,000 distinct CDR3 sequences, with approximately 50% occurring once and the leading ten covering about 20%.

Sequencing input: blood. This TCR derives from an older woman in good health. The V gene is TRBV13, the J gene TRBJ2-5; 10 bases are shared with TRBD1. The CDR3 DNA reads as TGTGCCAGCACCACGACAGGGGGCTTGGAGACCCAGTACTTC. Amino acid sequence: CASTTTGGLETQYF.